A selection of T cell receptor beta chains follows, all from one sample in a study of shared clonotypes between healthy human individuals. TCRdb keeps only in-frame clones here, not all; method: immunoSEQ multiplex PCR. The top ten hold about 0.41% of the sample, which has 2 million to 2.5 million clones, 85% to 95% seen once. The source material was naive CD4+ T cells from PBMCs. The origin of the receptors is a man aged 18 to 35 in good health. Some clones in this sample may be carry-over from other donors' samples. CDR3s leave out the opening cysteine and the closing phenylalanine or tryptophan. Fields, in order: CDR3 protein, J gene, V gene, D gene. A D gene is named only where the DNA matches it firmly.

CDR3: ATSPGGQGSGYT; J: TRBJ1-2; V: TRBV15; D: TRBD1
CDR3: ASSETSGRSDTQY; J: TRBJ2-3; V: TRBV14; D: TRBD2
CDR3: AISTGGTYGYT; J: TRBJ1-2; V: TRBV10-3; D: TRBD1
CDR3: ASSSSSYEQY; J: TRBJ2-7; V: TRBV6-5; D: -
CDR3: ASSLTGGGGAGANVLT; J: TRBJ2-6; V: TRBV5-1; D: TRBD1
CDR3: ASSLVSESGQF; J: TRBJ2-1; V: TRBV11-2; D: -
CDR3: ASSADSSTEAF; J: TRBJ1-1; V: TRBV9; D: -
CDR3: ASSLEVTSGSSGELF; J: TRBJ2-2; V: TRBV5-6; D: TRBD2
CDR3: ASSNQQNEKLF; J: TRBJ1-4; V: TRBV5-1; D: -
CDR3: ASSSWYQETQY; J: TRBJ2-5; V: TRBV7-6; D: -
CDR3: ASSYPGQGNTEAF; J: TRBJ1-1; V: TRBV6-5; D: TRBD1
CDR3: SVLVKAGVYEQY; J: TRBJ2-7; V: TRBV29-1; D: TRBD2
CDR3: ASSLNEKLF; J: TRBJ1-4; V: TRBV5-1; D: -
CDR3: ASSKRGGTGELF; J: TRBJ2-2; V: TRBV28; D: -
CDR3: ASSLFRLAESSYEQY; J: TRBJ2-7; V: TRBV11-2; D: TRBD2
CDR3: ASSAASSSYNEQF; J: TRBJ2-1; V: TRBV9; D: -
CDR3: ASSFTGGQPQH; J: TRBJ1-5; V: TRBV27; D: -
CDR3: ASSLVVGKETQY; J: TRBJ2-5; V: TRBV5-1; D: -
CDR3: ASTPTSGDTGELF; J: TRBJ2-2; V: TRBV5-4; D: -
CDR3: ASSPSNQRDYEQY; J: TRBJ2-7; V: TRBV5-4; D: TRBD2
CDR3: ASREDRRKETQY; J: TRBJ2-5; V: TRBV6-1; D: -
CDR3: ASSPQGLANYGYT; J: TRBJ1-2; V: TRBV11-2; D: -
CDR3: ASSLYSNQPQH; J: TRBJ1-5; V: TRBV5-8; D: -
CDR3: ASTEGGSSYEQY; J: TRBJ2-7; V: TRBV10-2; D: -
CDR3: ASSGRVTNQPQH; J: TRBJ1-5; V: TRBV6-1; D: -
CDR3: ASSLGLNVAEQF; J: TRBJ2-1; V: TRBV7-2; D: -
CDR3: ASSSQLRGSNQPQH; J: TRBJ1-5; V: TRBV6-6; D: -
CDR3: ASSLMGAGETDTQY; J: TRBJ2-3; V: TRBV7-2; D: -
CDR3: ASSSTSVPARDYEKLF; J: TRBJ1-4; V: TRBV7-6; D: -
CDR3: ASSLALGYEQY; J: TRBJ2-7; V: TRBV5-1; D: -
CDR3: ASSIADRGRGYT; J: TRBJ1-2; V: TRBV19; D: TRBD1
CDR3: ASSPWTGANTGELF; J: TRBJ2-2; V: TRBV5-1; D: TRBD1
CDR3: ASSLRFQGHGEQY; J: TRBJ2-7; V: TRBV7-8; D: -
CDR3: AGRNGTSDSYEQY; J: TRBJ2-7; V: TRBV5-1; D: TRBD2
CDR3: ASSLQTYGYT; J: TRBJ1-2; V: TRBV11-2; D: -
CDR3: ASSPYTPGTQNEQY; J: TRBJ2-7; V: TRBV18; D: -
CDR3: AWSPLPGLAAREQF; J: TRBJ2-1; V: TRBV30; D: TRBD2
CDR3: ASSLGGTSYGNEQF; J: TRBJ2-1; V: TRBV5-1; D: TRBD2
CDR3: ASKEGIPTPAYEQY; J: TRBJ2-7; V: TRBV7-7; D: -
CDR3: ASSPNRDSYEQY; J: TRBJ2-7; V: TRBV5-1; D: -
CDR3: ASSPGLADTGELF; J: TRBJ2-2; V: TRBV5-1; D: TRBD2
CDR3: ASLSRGRPGAGELF; J: TRBJ2-2; V: TRBV6-6; D: -
CDR3: ASSPEYLQY; J: TRBJ2-7; V: TRBV2; D: -
CDR3: ASSLTGQASYEQY; J: TRBJ2-7; V: TRBV7-3; D: TRBD1
CDR3: AISETGERGTGELF; J: TRBJ2-2; V: TRBV10-3; D: -
CDR3: ASSRPLASSYNEQF; J: TRBJ2-1; V: TRBV5-6; D: -
CDR3: ASSIRTGGNEKLF; J: TRBJ1-4; V: TRBV28; D: TRBD1
CDR3: ASSSPGVYNEQF; J: TRBJ2-1; V: TRBV28; D: -